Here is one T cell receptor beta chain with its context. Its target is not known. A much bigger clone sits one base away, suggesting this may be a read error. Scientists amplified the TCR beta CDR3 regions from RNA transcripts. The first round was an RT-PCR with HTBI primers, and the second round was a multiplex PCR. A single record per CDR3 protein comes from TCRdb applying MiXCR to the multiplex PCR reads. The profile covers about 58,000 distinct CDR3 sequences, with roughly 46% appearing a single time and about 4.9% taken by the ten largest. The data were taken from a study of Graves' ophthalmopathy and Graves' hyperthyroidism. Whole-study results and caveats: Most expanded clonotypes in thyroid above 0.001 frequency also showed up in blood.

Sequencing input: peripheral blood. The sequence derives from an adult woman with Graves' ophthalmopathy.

CDR3 in DNA: TGTGCCTGGAGCCCCCAAGGGAACACTGAAGCTTTCTTT. This gives the protein CAWSPQGNTEAFF. The chain recombines TRBV30 with TRBJ1-1; unclear D gene. The CDR3 sequence is 13 residues long. In germline, CDR1 is GTSNPN, CDR2 SVGIG (reference sequence). V was pared by 3 bases and J by 1 base, with 9 bases between.